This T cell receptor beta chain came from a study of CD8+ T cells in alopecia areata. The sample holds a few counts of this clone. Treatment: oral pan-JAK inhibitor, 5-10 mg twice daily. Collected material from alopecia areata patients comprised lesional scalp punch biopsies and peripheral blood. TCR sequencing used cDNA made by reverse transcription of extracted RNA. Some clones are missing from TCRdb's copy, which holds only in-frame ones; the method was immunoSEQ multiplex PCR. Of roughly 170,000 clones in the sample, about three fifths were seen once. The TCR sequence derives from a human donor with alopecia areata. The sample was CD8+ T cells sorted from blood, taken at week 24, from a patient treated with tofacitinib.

Written as DNA, the CDR3 is TGTGCCATCAGTGAGACAGGTGTACTAGCGGGACAAGAGACCCAGTACTTC. Translating it yields CAISETGVLAGQETQYF. V gene TRBV10-3 combines with J gene TRBJ2-5, with TRBD2 identical over 10 bases. Losses at the gene ends were 2 bases for V and 2 bases for J; bases not matched to a gene: 8. Per germline, CDR1 ENHRY and CDR2 SYGVKD. This CDR3 has 17 residues.